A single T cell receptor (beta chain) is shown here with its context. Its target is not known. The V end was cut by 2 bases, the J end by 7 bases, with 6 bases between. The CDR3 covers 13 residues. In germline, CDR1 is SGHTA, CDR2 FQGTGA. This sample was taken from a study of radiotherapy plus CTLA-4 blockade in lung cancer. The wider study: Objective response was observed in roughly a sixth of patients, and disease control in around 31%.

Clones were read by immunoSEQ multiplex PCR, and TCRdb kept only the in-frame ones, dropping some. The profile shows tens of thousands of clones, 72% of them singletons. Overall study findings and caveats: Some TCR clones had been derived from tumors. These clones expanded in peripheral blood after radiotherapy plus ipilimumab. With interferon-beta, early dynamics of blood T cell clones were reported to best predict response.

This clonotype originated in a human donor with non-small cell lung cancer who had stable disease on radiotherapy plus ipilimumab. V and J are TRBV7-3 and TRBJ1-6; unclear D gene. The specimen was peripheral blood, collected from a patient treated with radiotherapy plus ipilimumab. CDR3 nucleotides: TGTGCCAGCAGCTTAGGTCAGAATTCACCCCTCCACTTT. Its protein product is CASSLGQNSPLHF.